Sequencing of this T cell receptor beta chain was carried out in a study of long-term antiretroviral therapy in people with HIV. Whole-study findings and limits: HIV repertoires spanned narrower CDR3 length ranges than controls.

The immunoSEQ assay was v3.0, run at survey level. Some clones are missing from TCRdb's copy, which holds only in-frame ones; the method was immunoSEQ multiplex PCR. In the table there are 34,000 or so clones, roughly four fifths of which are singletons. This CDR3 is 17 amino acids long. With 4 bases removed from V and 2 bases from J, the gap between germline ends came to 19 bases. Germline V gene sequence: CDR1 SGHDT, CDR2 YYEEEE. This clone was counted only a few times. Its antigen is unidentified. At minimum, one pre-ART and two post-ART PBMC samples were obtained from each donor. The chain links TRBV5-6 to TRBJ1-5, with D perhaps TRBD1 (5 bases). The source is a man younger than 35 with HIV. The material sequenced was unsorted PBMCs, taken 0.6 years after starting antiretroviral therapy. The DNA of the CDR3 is TGTGCCAGCAGCAGCAACCGAGGGGATTTCGGCAATCAGCCCCAGCATTTT. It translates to CASSSNRGDFGNQPQHF.